This TCR beta chain was retrieved from a study of CD8+CD57+ T cells in acquired aplastic anemia. According to the study, genomic DNA was the template for TCR beta VDJ and CDR3 profiling. TCRdb redid the calling of the reads with MiXCR, one entry per CDR3 protein. This sample has some 170,000 distinct CDR3 sequences, with 40% to 50% found just once. The authors sequenced patients whose flow cytometry had shown CD8+CD57+ cell expansion. Germline CDR1 reads SGHDT; CDR2 reads YYEEEE. This CDR3 has 18 residues. V lost 7 bases to trimming and J lost 8 bases; unmatched junction nucleotides: 21. This clonotype was obtained from a human donor with aplastic anemia. The sequencing sample was made of sorted CD4+, CD8+, or CD8+CD57+ T cells (not recorded which) from PBMCs. V and J are TRBV5-6 and TRBJ1-4; 9 bases are a match to TRBD1. CDR3 residues: CASSKTGTGNLRAEKLFF. Written as DNA, the CDR3 is TGTGCCAGCTCTAAAACCGGGACAGGGAACCTCAGGGCCGAAAAACTGTTTTTT.